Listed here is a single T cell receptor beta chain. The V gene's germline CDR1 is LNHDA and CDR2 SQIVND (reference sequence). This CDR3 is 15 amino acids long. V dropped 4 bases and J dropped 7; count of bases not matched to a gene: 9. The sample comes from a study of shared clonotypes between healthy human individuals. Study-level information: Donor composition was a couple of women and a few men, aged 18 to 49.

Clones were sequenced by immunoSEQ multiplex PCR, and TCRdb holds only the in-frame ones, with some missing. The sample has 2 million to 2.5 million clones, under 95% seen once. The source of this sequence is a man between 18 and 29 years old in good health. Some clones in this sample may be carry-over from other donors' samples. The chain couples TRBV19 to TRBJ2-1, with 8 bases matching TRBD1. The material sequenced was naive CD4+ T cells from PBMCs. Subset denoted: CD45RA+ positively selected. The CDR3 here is CASSTRQGRGNEQFF. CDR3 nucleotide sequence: TGTGCCAGTAGTACTCGACAGGGGAGAGGGAATGAGCAGTTCTTC.